The 6 T cell receptor beta chains listed next were all sequenced from one sample in a study of PD-1 blockade in mismatch repair-deficient tumors. Sequencing was performed with immunoSEQ multiplex PCR; in TCRdb, only in-frame clones are kept and a portion is missing. The data contain under 85,000 clones, 70% to 85% of them singletons. The sequencing here drew on peripheral blood, taken 2 weeks after starting pembrolizumab. The source of these receptors is an adult with mismatch repair-deficient cancer.

The chain has TRBV7-9 and TRBJ1-3, with 7 bases aligning to TRBD1. The CDR3 has 13 residues. The germline V gene encodes CDR1 SEHNR and CDR2 FQNEAQ (reference sequence). The J segment lost 10 bases and the V segment lost 1 base, leaving 4 bases of the junction unmatched. CDR3 DNA: TGTGCCAGCAGCTTAGAGGACAGGCGGACCATATATTTT. Its translation: CASSLEDRRTIYF.

The chain is built from TRBV9 and TRBJ2-7; D is possibly TRBD1 or TRBD2 (6 bases each). CDR1 and CDR2 (germline): SGDLS, YYNGEE. This CDR3 contains 15 residues. Trimming stripped 4 bases from V and 3 bases from J, with 17 bases between. The CDR3 DNA sequence: TGTGCCAGCAGCCCAGAGGGGGGAACTCTCTACGAGCAGTACTTC. Encoded protein: CASSPEGGTLYEQYF. Based on the CDR3 plus reference TRBV9 and TRBJ2-7, the full variable domain is DSGVTQTPKHLITATGQRVTLRCSPRSGDLSVYWYQQSLDQGLQFLIQYYNGEERAKGNILERFSAQQFPDLHSELNLSSLELGDSALYFCASSPEGGTLYEQYFGPGTRLTVT.

V and J are TRBV27 and TRBJ2-7, with D unresolved. The CDR3 sequence is 15 residues long. V was pared by 6 bases and J by 1 base, with 16 bases between. Germline V gene data show CDR1 as MNHEY and CDR2 as SMNVEV (reference sequence). CDR3 sequence: CASSLSVTLSYEQYF. The CDR3 nucleotides are TGTGCCAGCAGCCTATCCGTGACACTTTCCTACGAGCAGTACTTC.

The genes are TRBV27 and TRBJ2-7, with D unclear. CDR3 length equals 13 residues. Germline V CDR1 and CDR2: MNHEY, SMNVEV (reference sequence). Trimming removed 3 bases at V and 3 bases at J, with 9 bases between. In DNA, the CDR3 is TGTGCCAGCAGTTTCGGTAGCCTCTACGAGCAGTACTTC. As protein: CASSFGSLYEQYF.

With respect to this clone: A read error may account for a junction end that differs from germline. The gene calls are TRBV5-4 and TRBJ1-1; D is possibly TRBD1 (5 bases). This CDR3 spans 16 amino acids. In germline, CDR1 is SGHNT, CDR2 YYREEE (reference sequence). The CDR3 protein is CASSLEDGGRNTGAFF. CDR3 sequence (DNA): TGTGCCAGCAGCTTGGAAGACGGGGGACGGAACACTGGAGCTTTCTTT.

This clone was observed once. The V call is TRBV5-4, the J call TRBJ2-5; D is ambiguous. Germline V CDR1 and CDR2: SGHNT, YYREEE (reference sequence). CDR3 length: 14 amino acids. V shed 3 bases and J shed 2 bases, with 11 bases lying between them. CDR3 region: CASSSGAWQETQYF. The CDR3 DNA reads as TGTGCCAGCAGCTCGGGCGCTTGGCAAGAGACCCAGTACTTC.